One sample yielded the 12 T cell receptor beta chains listed below, sequenced in a study of metastatic and nonmetastatic thyroid tumors. Each patient went into thyroid surgery without having received any treatment. TCRdb reprocessed the PCR reads via MiXCR. The data show roughly 65,000 clones, with 13% to 15% seen just once and over 6% held by the top ten. Sequencing was carried out using blood. Source of these receptors: a male donor with papillary thyroid cancer or a benign thyroid nodule (not recorded which). Some clones in this sample may be carry-over from other donors' samples.

This clone appeared many times. The rearrangement uses TRBV7-2 and TRBJ2-1; 7 bases line up with TRBD1. Germline CDR1 reads SGHTA; CDR2 reads FQGNSA. V shed 3 bases and J 3 bases; nucleotides not matched to a gene: 2. The CDR3 runs to 14 residues. CDR3 in amino acids: CASSFDRDYNEQFF. The CDR3 DNA sequence: TGTGCCAGCAGCTTCGACAGGGACTACAATGAGCAGTTCTTC.

This clone was observed at least ten times. Other DNA sequences in this sample translate to the same CDR3. The J gene is TRBJ1-5, the V gene TRBV6-1; 8 nucleotides align to TRBD1. V was pared by 6 bases and J by 4 bases, with 5 bases of the junction left unmatched. CDR1 and CDR2 (germline): MNHNS, SASEGT. This CDR3 region has 14 residues. The CDR3 nucleotides are TGTGCCAGCAGATTAACAGGGGGTAATCAGCCCCAGCATTTT. It codes for CASRLTGGNQPQHF.

This clone has at least ten counts. The sample holds other DNA sequences that translate to the same CDR3. The chain links TRBV3-1 to TRBJ2-3; no definite D call. The germline V and J ends were trimmed by 10 bases and 9 bases, with 23 bases remaining between them. CDR3 size: 14 residues. Per the germline V gene, CDR1 is LGHDT and CDR2 is YNNKEL (reference sequence). CDR3: CATFDSARRDTQYF. CDR3 DNA sequence: TGTGCCACTTTTGACTCCGCTCGAAGAGACACGCAGTATTTT.

This clone was found a few times. V and J are TRBV5-5 and TRBJ2-7, with a possible D match to TRBD2 (7 bases). CDR3 length: 16 residues. Germline V CDR1 and CDR2: SGHKS, YYEKEE (reference sequence). CDR3: CASSLGGGSLMYAQYV. CDR3 in DNA: TGTGCCAGCAGCCTAGGGGGAGGGTCCCTTATGTACGCGCAGTACGTC.

This clone was detected many times. V is TRBV11-2 and J is TRBJ2-7, with 9 bases matching TRBD1. CDR1 is SGHAT, CDR2 FQNNGV, per germline. The CDR3 runs to 15 residues. J was trimmed by 2 bases and V by 3 bases; bases with no gene match: 5. CDR3 coding DNA: TGTGCCAGCAGCTTGGGACAGGGAAACCCCTACGAGCAGTACTTC. It translates to CASSLGQGNPYEQYF.

Ten or more counts support this clone. At the DNA level, this CDR3 is encoded by other sequences in the same sample as well. The V gene is TRBV2, the J gene TRBJ2-2, with TRBD1 identical over 8 bases. CDR1 and CDR2 from the germline V gene are SNHLY and FYNNEI. V shed 8 bases, J shed 5 bases, and the junction held 7 bases outside the gene matches. The CDR3 sequence is 14 residues long. The CDR3 sequence is CASRGQGGTGELFF. Here the CDR3 DNA reads TGTGCCAGCCGAGGACAGGGCGGGACCGGGGAGCTGTTTTTT.

This clone was counted ten times or more. The rearrangement links TRBV27 to TRBJ2-1; 11 bases are a match to TRBD2. The V gene's germline CDR1 is MNHEY and CDR2 SMNVEV (reference sequence). V gave up 4 bases and J gave up 7 bases; unmatched junction bases: 12. There are 17 residues in the CDR3. CDR3 sequence: CASSYLGTSGPRNEQFF. CDR3 DNA: TGTGCCAGCAGTTATTTAGGGACTAGCGGCCCTCGGAATGAGCAGTTCTTC.

CDR3 nucleotides: TGTGCCAGCAGTTACTCGGACAGGGGAGTATATGGCTACACCTTC. It is translated as CASSYSDRGVYGYTF. The chain links TRBV6-5 to TRBJ1-2; 9 bases line up with TRBD1. J gave up 5 bases and V 0 bases, and 4 bases lay outside the gene matches. Germline lookup yields CDR1 MNHEY and CDR2 SVGAGI. CDR3 length: 15 amino acids.

This clone was counted ten times or more. The chain combines TRBV19 with TRBJ1-1, with 7 bases identical to TRBD1. In germline, CDR1 is LNHDA, CDR2 SQIVND (reference sequence). This CDR3 comprises 14 residues. V lost 4 bases and J lost 8; bases outside the gene matches: 10. DNA for the CDR3: TGTGCCAGTAGTAGGGGGACAAGGGGGCCGGAAGCTTTCTTT. Residues: CASSRGTRGPEAFF. The whole variable domain, filled in from reference TRBV19 and TRBJ1-1, reads DGGITQSPKYLFRKEGQNVTLSCEQNLNHDAMYWYRQDPGQGLRLIYYSQIVNDFQKGDIAEGYSVSREKKESFPLTVTSAQKNPTAFYLCASSRGTRGPEAFFGQGTRLTVV.

This clone was counted ten times or more. The chain couples TRBV4-1 to TRBJ1-1; D possibly corresponds to TRBD1 (5 bases). The CDR3 is 13 amino acids. Trimming removed 1 base at V and 7 bases at J, with 10 bases between. Germline V gene data show CDR1 as MGHRA and CDR2 as YSYEKL. The CDR3 DNA follows: TGCGCCAGCAGCCAAGTCGACAGAATTGAAGCTTTCTTT. This encodes CASSQVDRIEAFF.

This chain connects TRBV6-1 to TRBJ2-5; D tentatively reads TRBD1 or TRBD2 (5 bases each). V lost 6 bases and J 1 base, leaving 18 bases between the germline ends. The length of the CDR3 is 16 residues. The germline V gene has CDR1 MNHNS and CDR2 SASEGT. The CDR3 protein is CASRSGRGVSQETQYF. DNA for the CDR3: TGTGCCAGCAGGTCGGGACGGGGAGTATCCCAAGAGACCCAGTACTTC.

This clone came up many times. V and J are TRBV28 and TRBJ2-5; 7 nucleotides match TRBD1. Trimming took 7 bases from V and 5 from J; bases not matched to a gene: 4. The CDR3 has 12 residues. Germline lookup yields CDR1 MDHEN and CDR2 SYDVKM. In nucleotides, the CDR3 is TGTGCCAGCACCGGGACAGATGAGACCCAGTACTTC. It encodes CASTGTDETQYF.